This T cell receptor beta chain was retrieved from a study of cytomegalovirus exposure and HLA in healthy donors. The repertoire was sequenced with immunoSEQ multiplex PCR; TCRdb's copy has only in-frame clones and lacks some. The sample has some 79,000 clones, approximately 94% seen once; the top ten hold approximately 3%. From germline, CDR1 is MDHEN and CDR2 SYDVKM. The germline V and J ends were trimmed by 4 bases and 1 base, with 13 bases remaining between them. CDR3 length: 15 residues. This receptor was identified in a woman aged 18-29 years in good health and CMV-seropositive. The genes are TRBV28 and TRBJ1-1, with D possibly TRBD1 on 5 matching bases. The sequenced material came from PBMCs. Here the CDR3 reads CASSWGPLENTEAFF. The CDR3 DNA reads as TGTGCCAGCAGTTGGGGCCCCTTGGAGAACACTGAAGCTTTCTTT.